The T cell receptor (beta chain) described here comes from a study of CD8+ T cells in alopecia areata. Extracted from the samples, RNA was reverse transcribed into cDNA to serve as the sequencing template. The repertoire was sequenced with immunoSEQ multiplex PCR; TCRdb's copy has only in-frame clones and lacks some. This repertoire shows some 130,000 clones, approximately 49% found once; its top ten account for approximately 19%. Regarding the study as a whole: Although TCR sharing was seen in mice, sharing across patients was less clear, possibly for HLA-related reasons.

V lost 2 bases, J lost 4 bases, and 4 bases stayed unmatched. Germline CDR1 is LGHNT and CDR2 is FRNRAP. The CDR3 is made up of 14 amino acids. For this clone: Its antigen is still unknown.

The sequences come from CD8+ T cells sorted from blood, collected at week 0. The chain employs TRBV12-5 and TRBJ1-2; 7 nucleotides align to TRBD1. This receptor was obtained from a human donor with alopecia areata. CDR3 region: CASGLTHRGYGYTF. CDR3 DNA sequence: TGTGCTAGTGGTTTGACACACAGGGGCTATGGCTACACCTTC.